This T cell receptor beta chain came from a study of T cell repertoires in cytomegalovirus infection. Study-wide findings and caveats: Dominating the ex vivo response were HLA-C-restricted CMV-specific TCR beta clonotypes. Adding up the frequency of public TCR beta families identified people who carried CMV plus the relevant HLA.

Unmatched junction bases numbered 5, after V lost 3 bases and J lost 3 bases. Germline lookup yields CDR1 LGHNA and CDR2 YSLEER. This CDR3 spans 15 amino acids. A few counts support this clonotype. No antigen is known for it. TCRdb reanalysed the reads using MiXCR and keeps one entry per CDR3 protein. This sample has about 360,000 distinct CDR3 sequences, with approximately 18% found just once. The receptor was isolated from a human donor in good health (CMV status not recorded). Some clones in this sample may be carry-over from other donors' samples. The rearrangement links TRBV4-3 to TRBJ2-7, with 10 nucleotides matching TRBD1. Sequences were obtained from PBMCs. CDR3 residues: CASSQTGGPGYEQYF. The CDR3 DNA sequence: TGCGCCAGCAGCCAGACAGGGGGCCCCGGCTACGAGCAGTACTTC.